These T cell receptor beta chains were read from a single sample in a study of T cells after yellow fever vaccination. MiXCR, run by TCRdb on the 5' RACE reads, gives a single entry per CDR3 protein. The sample yields approximately 550,000 distinct CDR3 sequences, less than 15% seen once. The sample in question was PBMCs, obtained on the day of the yellow fever booster vaccination. The source is a man aged 25 to 40 who received the YFV17D yellow fever vaccine. The CDR3 runs from the conserved cysteine through the conserved F or W. A D gene is named only where the DNA matches it firmly. Only part of the rows carry a size: once, few, many, or a class if the clone is expanded.

V gene	D gene	clone size	J gene	CDR3 length	CDR3 protein	CDR3 DNA
TRBV5-1	NA	many	TRBJ2-2	12	CASMENTGELFF	TGCGCCAGCATGGAGAACACCGGGGAGCTGTTTTTT
TRBV12-3/TRBV12-4	TRBD1	few	TRBJ2-1	15	CASSQDRVGGNEQFF	TGTGCCAGCAGTCAGGACAGGGTGGGGGGCAATGAGCAGTTCTTC
TRBV4-3	NA	NA	TRBJ2-1	16	CASSQDFGGSYNEQFF	TGCGCCAGCAGCCAAGATTTTGGCGGCTCCTACAATGAGCAGTTCTTC
TRBV5-1	TRBD2	NA	TRBJ2-1	15	CASSLEASGRVEQFF	TGCGCCAGCAGCTTGGAGGCTAGCGGGAGGGTTGAGCAGTTCTTC
TRBV9	NA	few	TRBJ1-1	14	CASSSNRVGTEAFF	TGTGCCAGCAGCTCAAACAGGGTTGGCACTGAAGCTTTCTTT
TRBV30	NA	few	TRBJ1-6	13	CAWTGAYNSPLHF	TGTGCCTGGACCGGGGCATATAACTCACCCCTCCACTTT
TRBV2	TRBD1	few	TRBJ1-2	16	CASSRTGQPVDYGYTF	TGTGCCAGCAGTAGAACGGGACAGCCAGTGGACTATGGCTACACCTTC
TRBV5-1	NA	few	TRBJ2-1	12	CASTRGTNEQFF	TGCGCCAGCACTCGGGGGACCAATGAGCAGTTCTTC
TRBV2	NA	few	TRBJ2-7	13	CASKEALMGEQYF	TGTGCCAGCAAGGAGGCACTCATGGGCGAGCAGTACTTC
TRBV6-1	NA	many	TRBJ2-5	13	CASSEYSQETQYF	TGTGCCAGCAGTGAATACAGCCAAGAGACCCAGTACTTC